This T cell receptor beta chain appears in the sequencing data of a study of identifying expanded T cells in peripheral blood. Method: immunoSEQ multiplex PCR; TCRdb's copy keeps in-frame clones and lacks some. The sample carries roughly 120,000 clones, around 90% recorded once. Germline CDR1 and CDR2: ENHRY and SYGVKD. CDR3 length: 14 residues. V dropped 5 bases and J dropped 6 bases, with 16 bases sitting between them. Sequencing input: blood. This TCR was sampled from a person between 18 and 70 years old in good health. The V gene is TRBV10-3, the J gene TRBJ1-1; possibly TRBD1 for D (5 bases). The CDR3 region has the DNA TGTGCCATCAGTACGACAGACATAGCCCCTGAAGCTTTCTTT. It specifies CAISTTDIAPEAFF.